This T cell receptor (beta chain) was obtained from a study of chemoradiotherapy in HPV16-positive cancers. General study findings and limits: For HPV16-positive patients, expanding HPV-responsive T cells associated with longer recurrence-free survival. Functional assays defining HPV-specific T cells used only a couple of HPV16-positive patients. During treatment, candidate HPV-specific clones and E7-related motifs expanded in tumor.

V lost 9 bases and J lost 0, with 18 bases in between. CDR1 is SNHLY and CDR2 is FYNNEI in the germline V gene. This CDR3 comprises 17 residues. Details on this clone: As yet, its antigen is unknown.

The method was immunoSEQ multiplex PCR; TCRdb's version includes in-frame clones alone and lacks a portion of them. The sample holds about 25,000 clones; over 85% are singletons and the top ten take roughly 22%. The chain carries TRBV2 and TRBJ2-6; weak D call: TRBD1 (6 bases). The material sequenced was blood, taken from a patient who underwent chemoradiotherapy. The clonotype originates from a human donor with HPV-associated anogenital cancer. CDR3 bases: TGTGCCAGTGACAGGTACGCTTCGGACTCTGGGGCCAACGTCCTGACTTTC. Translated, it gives CASDRYASDSGANVLTF.